This TCR beta chain was captured by sequencing in a study of T cells expressing NK-cell markers. As for the study in general: Seven of eight sequenced donors tested HCMV-seropositive; one tested seronegative.

TCRdb re-called the 5' RACE reads and catalogs CDR3 proteins one per entry, DNA excluded. In total, the table holds about 170,000 distinct CDR3 sequences. On this clonotype itself: Its matching antigen is unknown.

Regarding the study as a whole: In four donors, dominant clonotypes made up roughly 28.3-65% of CD3+CD56-NKG2C+ cells.

The sample was blood T cells: a sorted CD56 or NKG2C T cell subset, CD4+ or CD8+ T cells, or bulk PBMC T cells (not recorded which). The sequence was collected from a man aged 18 to 69 in good health.

CDR3 in amino acids: CASSTLTLNTEAFF. V and J are TRBV28 and TRBJ1-1. Per germline, CDR1 MDHEN and CDR2 SYDVKM. The CDR3 totals 14 residues.